Following are 30 T cell receptor beta chains from one sample sequenced in a study of EBV T-cell therapy then PD-1 blockade in nasopharyngeal carcinoma. The data were produced by immunoSEQ multiplex PCR, yet TCRdb's version contains in-frame clones alone and is incomplete. Counted here are approximately 25,000 clones, roughly 84% occurring once; the ten biggest clones make up roughly 30%. What these receptors recognize is not known. Described treatment: AdE1-LMPpoly-expanded autologous EBV-specific T-cell therapy followed by anti-PD-1 nivolumab. Source: CD8+ T cells from blood, taken at approximately day 61 from a patient whose treatment included autologous EBV-specific T cells and nivolumab. Receptors were obtained from a man between 35 and 55 years old with nasopharyngeal carcinoma.

The chain joins TRBV6-1 to TRBJ1-5; D unresolved. The germline V gene has CDR1 MNHNS and CDR2 SASEGT. This CDR3 spans 15 amino acids. V dropped 0 bases and J dropped 2 bases, with 8 bases sitting between them. The CDR3 sequence is CASSEAAGGNQPQHF. In DNA, the CDR3 is TGTGCCAGCAGTGAAGCGGCGGGAGGCAATCAGCCCCAGCATTTT.

J is TRBJ1-5 and V is TRBV7-6, with 8 nucleotides matching TRBD1. V lost 5 bases and J lost 6; bases outside the gene matches: 9. Germline-derived CDR1 and CDR2 are SGHVS and FNYEAQ. The CDR3 has 15 residues. CDR3 loop: CASSPGTGFSQPQHF. CDR3 coding DNA: TGTGCCAGCAGCCCAGGGACAGGTTTCTCTCAGCCCCAGCATTTT.

This chain uses TRBV7-9 with TRBJ1-5; 8 nucleotides match TRBD1. J gave up 10 bases and V 1 base, and 6 bases lay outside the gene matches. The germline V gene has CDR1 SEHNR and CDR2 FQNEAQ (reference sequence). This CDR3 has 14 amino acids. Written as DNA, the CDR3 is TGTGCCAGCAGCTTAGGGACAGGGCGCGGTCCCCAGCATTTT. This encodes CASSLGTGRGPQHF. The full variable domain, in which reference TRBV7-9 and TRBJ1-5 provide the parts outside the CDR3, is DTGVSQNPRHKITKRGQNVTFRCDPISEHNRLYWYRQTLGQGPEFLTYFQNEAQLEKSRLLSDRFSAERPKGSFSTLEIQRTEQGDSAMYLCASSLGTGRGPQHFGDGTRLSIL.

This chain uses TRBV5-1 with TRBJ1-2; the D gene is possibly TRBD1 (6 bases). Germline V gene data show CDR1 as SGHRS and CDR2 as YFSETQ. The germline V and J ends were trimmed by 4 bases and 8 bases, with 21 bases remaining between them. CDR3 length equals 15 residues. The DNA for the CDR3 is TGCGCCAGCAGCGAACGGGGCAGGGGAACAAGCGGCTACACCTTC. This gives the protein CASSERGRGTSGYTF.

The rearrangement joins TRBV5-1 to TRBJ1-2; tentative D call: TRBD1 (6 bases). This CDR3 comprises 15 residues. The V gene lost 4 bases and the J gene lost 7 bases, with 20 bases spanning the gap. Germline values: CDR1 SGHRS, CDR2 YFSETQ. CDR3 residues: CASSPSGTLVGGYTF. In nucleotides, the CDR3 is TGCGCCAGCAGCCCAAGCGGGACACTCGTGGGTGGCTACACCTTC.

This sequence joins TRBV6-5 and TRBJ1-5; D unresolved. The CDR3 totals 14 residues. The germline V gene has CDR1 MNHEY and CDR2 SVGAGI. Trimming cost V 6 bases and J 3 bases, with 12 bases left between them. CDR3 nucleotides: TGTGCCAGCAGCCTCGGGCCTGACAATCAGCCCCAGCATTTT. Its protein product is CASSLGPDNQPQHF.

The count of this clone is one. This rearrangement joins TRBV4-2 to TRBJ2-7; 7 bases are shared with TRBD2. From germline, CDR1 is LGHNA and CDR2 YNFKEQ. The CDR3 is 18 amino acids. The trim removed 0 bases at V and 0 bases at J, leaving 11 bases unmatched. CDR3 DNA sequence: TGTGCCAGCAGCCAAGATTGGTGGAGGGCTAGCGGCTCCTACGAGCAGTACTTC. As protein: CASSQDWWRASGSYEQYF.

V and J are TRBV7-3 and TRBJ2-2; TRBD2 aligns across 8 bases. CDR3 length: 17 residues. Per the germline V gene, CDR1 is SGHTA and CDR2 is FQGTGA. The ends lost 1 base at V and 6 bases at J; junction bases unmatched: 10. CDR3 sequence (DNA): TGTGCCAGCAGCTTAATTAGGGGACTAGGGAAATCCGGGGAGCTGTTTTTT. Amino acid sequence: CASSLIRGLGKSGELFF.

V usage is TRBV2 and J usage is TRBJ2-3; D ambiguous. Germline V gene lookup returns CDR1 SNHLY and CDR2 FYNNEI. The CDR3 has 13 residues. The V and J ends lost 6 bases and 4 bases respectively, with 11 bases between them. The CDR3 DNA reads TGTGCCAGCAGGCAAGAACCTTCAGATACGCAGTATTTT. It translates to CASRQEPSDTQYF. Full variable domain (outside the CDR3, taken from reference TRBV2 and TRBJ2-3): EPEVTQTPSHQVTQMGQEVILRCVPISNHLYFYWYRQILGQKVEFLVSFYNNEISEKSEIFDDQFSVERPDGSNFTLKIRSTKLEDSAMYFCASRQEPSDTQYFGPGTRLTVL.

The chain has TRBV27 and TRBJ2-1, with 9 bases fitting TRBD2. Germline assignment: CDR1 MNHEY and CDR2 SMNVEV (reference sequence). The V segment lost 3 bases and the J segment 6 bases; nucleotides outside the gene matches: 12. This CDR3 is 17 amino acids long. The CDR3 DNA reads TGTGCCAGCAGTTTCATCCTTCCGGCGGGGGGGCTCAATGAGCAGTTCTTC. Its translation: CASSFILPAGGLNEQFF.

This rearrangement joins TRBV27 to TRBJ1-1, with 7 bases that match TRBD1. The CDR3 has 15 amino acids. With 6 bases clipped from V and 3 bases from J, the junction kept 10 bases outside the gene matches. CDR1 and CDR2 (germline): MNHEY, SMNVEV (reference sequence). CDR3 loop: CASRDLQGRDTEAFF. Written as DNA, the CDR3 is TGTGCCAGCAGGGACCTACAGGGGCGAGACACTGAAGCTTTCTTT.

V is TRBV6-1 and J is TRBJ2-7; TRBD2 matches 11 bases. V lost 3 bases and J lost 0; bases outside the gene matches: 4. The CDR3 sequence is 16 residues long. The germline CDR1 and CDR2 sequences are MNHNS and SASEGT. As DNA, the CDR3 is TGTGCCAGCAGTGATCGACTAGCGGGGTCCTCCTACGAGCAGTACTTC. It codes for CASSDRLAGSSYEQYF.

In its sample, this clone was seen a few times. The rearrangement joins TRBV5-8 to TRBJ2-2; the D call may be TRBD1 or TRBD2 (5 bases each). The ends were cut back, 0 bases at V and 3 bases at J, with 9 bases in the middle. Germline lookup yields CDR1 SGHTS and CDR2 YDEGEE. This CDR3 comprises 15 residues. Here the CDR3 DNA reads TGTGCCAGCAGCTTGGGGGGGACCGACACCGGGGAGCTGTTTTTT. This gives the protein CASSLGGTDTGELFF.

This clone was found a few times. V and J are TRBV14 and TRBJ1-2; D is uncertain. V shed 4 bases and J shed 8 bases, with 17 bases lying between them. Per germline, CDR1 SGHDN and CDR2 FVKESK. This CDR3 contains 14 residues. The CDR3: CASSPYHPGFGYTF. Written as DNA, the CDR3 is TGTGCCAGCAGCCCCTACCATCCGGGGTTCGGCTACACCTTC.

The rearrangement joins TRBV9 to TRBJ2-1; no clear D. Per the germline V gene, CDR1 is SGDLS and CDR2 is YYNGEE. This CDR3 region has 12 residues. The V end was cut by 4 bases, the J end by 9 bases, with 11 bases between. The CDR3 nucleotides are TGTGCCAGCAGCACACCACCGGGTGAGCAGTTCTTC. It codes for CASSTPPGEQFF.

This clone was detected once. The chain couples TRBV7-2 to TRBJ1-6; a weak D match, TRBD1 (5 bases). CDR1 and CDR2 from the germline V gene are SGHTA and FQGNSA. V lost 2 bases and J lost 7, with 18 bases in between. The CDR3 is 17 residues long. The CDR3: CASSLIAGGGKNSPLHF. The CDR3 DNA sequence: TGTGCCAGCAGCTTAATCGCCGGGGGGGGAAAGAATTCACCCCTCCACTTT.

V usage is TRBV7-2 and J usage is TRBJ2-7; D gene uncertain. V was pared by 5 bases and J by 3 bases, with 8 bases between. The CDR3 is 12 amino acids. CDR1 and CDR2 from the germline V gene are SGHTA and FQGNSA. The chain's CDR3 is CASSPWDYEQYF. The CDR3 DNA follows: TGTGCCAGCAGCCCCTGGGACTACGAGCAGTACTTC.

The chain combines TRBV10-3 with TRBJ2-3; D unresolved. Germline CDR1 is ENHRY and CDR2 is SYGVKD. The CDR3 extends over 16 amino acids. Trimming removed 0 bases at V and 1 base at J, with 11 bases between. CDR3 coding DNA: TGTGCCATCAGTGAGTCGAAGTTTGGCCGCACAGATACGCAGTATTTT. This gives the protein CAISESKFGRTDTQYF.

This chain's CDR3 is CASREVGNEQFF. CDR3 DNA sequence: TGTGCCAGCCGGGAGGTGGGCAATGAGCAGTTCTTC. The chain has TRBV27 and TRBJ2-1; 7 nucleotides line up with TRBD2. Per germline, CDR1 MNHEY and CDR2 SMNVEV (reference sequence). There are 12 residues in the CDR3. V was pared by 8 bases and J by 6 bases, with 4 bases of the junction left unmatched.

The chain joins TRBV9 to TRBJ2-2, with D hard to call. The length of the CDR3 is 13 residues. Looked up from germline, CDR1 is SGDLS and CDR2 is YYNGEE. Trimming left V 0 bases short and J 3 bases short, with 3 bases between. This CDR3 reads CASSVADTGELFF. The DNA for the CDR3 is TGTGCCAGCAGCGTAGCAGACACCGGGGAGCTGTTTTTT.

The genes are TRBV4-1 and TRBJ2-1, with 9 bases fitting TRBD2. The germline CDR1 and CDR2 sequences are MGHRA and YSYEKL. The V and J ends lost 3 bases and 6 bases, in that order; junction bases with no gene match: 18. The CDR3 runs 19 residues. For the CDR3, the DNA is TGCGCCAGCAGCCATCCGTTTGGCGGGGGGGCCTTAGAGTCCAATGAGCAGTTCTTC. Its protein product is CASSHPFGGGALESNEQFF.

The chain combines TRBV10-3 with TRBJ2-2, with TRBD1 matching over 9 bases. Germline V gene lookup returns CDR1 ENHRY and CDR2 SYGVKD. This CDR3 is built from 16 residues. The trim removed 8 bases at V and 1 base at J, leaving 8 bases unmatched. CDR3 coding DNA: TGTGCCATCGAAGCATCGGACAGGGGGAACACCGGGGAGCTGTTTTTT. Its translation: CAIEASDRGNTGELFF.

The chain employs TRBV5-1 and TRBJ2-5; D is perhaps TRBD1 or TRBD2 (5 bases each). The CDR3 length is 17 residues. Germline V gene lookup returns CDR1 SGHRS and CDR2 YFSETQ. The V and J ends lost 0 bases and 2 bases respectively, with 17 bases between them. As DNA, the CDR3 is TGCGCCAGCAGCTTGGGGTCGGGGCGGCCCCATCAAGAGACCCAGTACTTC. It encodes CASSLGSGRPHQETQYF.

The rearrangement links TRBV3-1 (or the pseudogene TRBV3-2) to TRBJ2-7, with D unresolved. The CDR3 runs to 14 residues. Germline CDR1 LGHDT, CDR2 YNNKEL (reference sequence). V lost 0 bases, J lost 5 bases, and 11 bases lay in between. CDR3 in DNA: TGTGCCAGCAGCCAAGAGAGAGAATTCGACGAGCAGTACTTC. Its translation: CASSQEREFDEQYF.

The rearrangement uses TRBV6-4 and TRBJ1-1; TRBD1 matches 7 bases. This CDR3 contains 16 residues. The germline gives CDR1 MRHNA, CDR2 SNTAGT. V shed 2 bases, J shed 7 bases, and the junction held 13 bases outside the gene matches. The CDR3 spells CASSDQPGQSSDEAFF. The CDR3 DNA reads as TGTGCCAGCAGTGACCAGCCGGGACAGTCGTCCGATGAAGCTTTCTTT.

The chain recombines TRBV13 with TRBJ1-1; maybe TRBD1 (5 bases). The germline V gene encodes CDR1 PRHDT and CDR2 FYEKMQ (reference sequence). CDR3 length equals 12 residues. Between the trimmed V and J ends, which lost 1 base and 11 bases, there was a span of 11 bases. In DNA form, the CDR3 reads TGTGCCAGCAGCTTAGCAGGGCGGGAGGCTTTCTTT. Its protein product is CASSLAGREAFF.

The chain combines TRBV10-2 with TRBJ2-1; D possibly corresponds to TRBD2 (5 bases). V dropped 4 bases and J dropped 4 bases, with 11 bases sitting between them. The germline gives CDR1 WSHSY, CDR2 SAAADI. CDR3 length equals 14 residues. The CDR3 sequence is CASSVGSEYNEQFF. In nucleotides, the CDR3 is TGCGCCAGCAGTGTGGGGAGTGAGTACAATGAGCAGTTCTTC.

This chain joins TRBV19 and TRBJ1-5; 7 bases line up with TRBD1. The CDR3 totals 17 residues. Germline values: CDR1 LNHDA, CDR2 SQIVND (reference sequence). V shed 5 bases and J 3 bases; nucleotides not matched to a gene: 13. CDR3 loop: CASSLRAQGVHNQPQHF. The CDR3 DNA reads as TGTGCCAGTAGTTTAAGAGCTCAGGGGGTTCACAATCAGCCCCAGCATTTT.

There are a few counts of this clone. The CDR3 DNA reads TGTGCCAGCAGGCAGGATTCTGGGGCCAACGTCCTGACTTTC. Protein product: CASRQDSGANVLTF. The chain links TRBV3-1 (or the pseudogene TRBV3-2) to TRBJ2-6; D unresolved. CDR3 length: 14 amino acids. Trimming left V 6 bases short and J 1 base short, with 7 bases between. Germline CDR1 is LGHDT and CDR2 is YNNKEL (reference sequence).

The V gene is TRBV3-1 (or the pseudogene TRBV3-2), the J gene TRBJ1-4, with 9 bases matching TRBD1. Germline CDR1 LGHDT, CDR2 YNNKEL (reference sequence). This CDR3 region has 15 residues. The J segment lost 6 bases and the V segment lost 7 bases, leaving 9 bases of the junction unmatched. The CDR3 DNA reads as TGTGCCAGCAATTACAGGGGGCAAGGTGATGAAAAACTGTTTTTT. Protein: CASNYRGQGDEKLFF.